A selection of T cell receptor beta chains follows, all from one sample in a study of blood T cell repertoires in COVID-19. Repertoires were generated with immunoSEQ multiplex PCR, while TCRdb's copy carries only in-frame clones and drops some. Seen here are about 230,000 clones, less than 85% observed once, and the top ten hold under 3%. The sample comprised peripheral blood. Every receptor here comes from a woman in her seventies with active or convalescent COVID-19. CDR3s leave out the opening cysteine and the closing phenylalanine or tryptophan.

j_call: TRBJ1-1
v_call: TRBV5-1
cdr3_aa: ASSLVSGPGGAF

j_call: TRBJ2-1
v_call: TRBV7-8
cdr3_aa: ASSSEARGSVFEQF

j_call: TRBJ1-1
v_call: TRBV14
cdr3_aa: ASSRLSEAF

j_call: TRBJ2-7
v_call: TRBV27
cdr3_aa: ASSSLWAEQY

j_call: TRBJ2-2
v_call: TRBV6-5
cdr3_aa: ASKDSKTGELF

j_call: TRBJ2-2
v_call: TRBV6-5
cdr3_aa: ASSYLSGRGTGELF

j_call: TRBJ2-2
v_call: TRBV7-8
cdr3_aa: ASSFAGSNTGELF

j_call: TRBJ2-7
v_call: TRBV29-1
cdr3_aa: SVEELAGARYEQY

j_call: TRBJ1-2
v_call: TRBV20-1
cdr3_aa: SQDRGYGYT

j_call: TRBJ2-4
v_call: TRBV10-3
cdr3_aa: AIREQGSEGIQY

j_call: TRBJ2-3
v_call: TRBV7-6
cdr3_aa: ASSHTLVAGGSTDTQY

j_call: TRBJ1-1
v_call: TRBV30
cdr3_aa: AGTNRGRVLTTEAF

j_call: TRBJ1-1
v_call: TRBV9
cdr3_aa: ASSRLQGDTEAF

j_call: TRBJ1-2
v_call: TRBV28
cdr3_aa: ASSRDINYGYT

j_call: TRBJ2-1
v_call: TRBV6-6
cdr3_aa: ASSPTSGSQNEQF

j_call: TRBJ2-1
v_call: TRBV18
cdr3_aa: ASSRTLQQEQF

j_call: TRBJ1-1
v_call: TRBV5-4
cdr3_aa: ASSDHRVGETEAF

j_call: TRBJ2-3
v_call: TRBV3-1/TRBV3-2
cdr3_aa: ASSPRLAPSTDTQY

j_call: TRBJ2-5
v_call: TRBV18
cdr3_aa: ASSPPAGYQETQY

j_call: TRBJ2-3
v_call: TRBV5-1
cdr3_aa: ASSFEGTDTQY

j_call: TRBJ2-1
v_call: TRBV6-6
cdr3_aa: ASSYSGSYNEQF

j_call: TRBJ2-3
v_call: TRBV30
cdr3_aa: AWSVQGWGPSTDTQY

j_call: TRBJ2-6
v_call: TRBV27
cdr3_aa: ASHGTHSGANVLT

j_call: TRBJ1-2
v_call: TRBV19
cdr3_aa: ASSIRQGAVDGYT

j_call: TRBJ1-2
v_call: TRBV28
cdr3_aa: ASSLGTGRKYGYT

j_call: TRBJ1-6
v_call: TRBV6-1
cdr3_aa: ASSEMGSSYNSPLH

j_call: TRBJ2-3
v_call: TRBV5-8
cdr3_aa: ASSSGHAFTDTQY

j_call: TRBJ1-2
v_call: TRBV5-1
cdr3_aa: ASSLDAGTGGGYT

j_call: TRBJ2-3
v_call: TRBV27
cdr3_aa: ASSLEGRIHTDTQY

j_call: TRBJ1-5
v_call: TRBV27
cdr3_aa: ASSFSPDSNQPQH

j_call: TRBJ2-1
v_call: TRBV2
cdr3_aa: ASSELGLLNEQF

j_call: TRBJ1-1
v_call: TRBV18
cdr3_aa: ASSQLQGGAF

j_call: TRBJ1-3
v_call: TRBV9
cdr3_aa: ASSAGAATSGNTIY

j_call: TRBJ2-1
v_call: TRBV5-1
cdr3_aa: ASSLELAAYNEQF

j_call: TRBJ2-2
v_call: TRBV5-1
cdr3_aa: ASSGGDTGELF

j_call: TRBJ1-5
v_call: TRBV7-2
cdr3_aa: ASSFRTFLGQPQH

j_call: TRBJ1-3
v_call: TRBV5-4
cdr3_aa: ASSWGQGALNPGNTIY

j_call: TRBJ2-3
v_call: TRBV28
cdr3_aa: AIHPHPRSGVTDTQY